These T cell receptor beta chains were read from a single sample in a study of blood T cell repertoires in COVID-19. Using immunoSEQ multiplex PCR, the repertoire was profiled, and TCRdb retains in-frame clones only, with some absent. The sample comprises about 74,000 clones, around 70% of which are singletons, and roughly 20% rests with the top ten. The specimen was peripheral blood. The receptor set was obtained from a man aged 70-80 years with acute or convalescent COVID-19. CDR3s include the opening cysteine and the closing phenylalanine or tryptophan. Not every row has a clone size; where given, it reads once, few, many or a size class.

cdr3_aa v_call clone_size j_call
CASSLGGVAVRDTQYF TRBV7-8 NA TRBJ2-3
CASSPRLIYRDSGANVLTF TRBV18 NA TRBJ2-6
CASSQGGPLSFYGYTF TRBV14 NA TRBJ1-2
CASRGLGTGDNEQFF TRBV27 NA TRBJ2-1
CASNSGVGSGANVLTF TRBV28 NA TRBJ2-6
CASSLRGLAGVGEQFF TRBV5-1 once TRBJ2-1
CASSAGQGFASNQPQHF TRBV6-1 NA TRBJ1-5
CASSGGTGKGEAFF TRBV2 NA TRBJ1-1
CASSLASGDEQYF TRBV11-2 NA TRBJ2-7
CRRGGGGEQYF TRBV6-4 once TRBJ2-7
CASSLDGGSYNSPLHF TRBV7-9 NA TRBJ1-6
CASSPGGSYEQYF TRBV6-2/TRBV6-3 NA TRBJ2-7
CASSLVGGREAGANVLTF TRBV28 NA TRBJ2-6
CASSPFHRALYGYTF TRBV5-6 NA TRBJ1-2
CASSVGIQGRSGGYTF TRBV9 once TRBJ1-2
CASTRKGEAGELFF TRBV6-5 NA TRBJ2-2
CASSRQGAGELFF TRBV19 once TRBJ2-2
CASSPLFGLAGGNIYNEQFF TRBV28 NA TRBJ2-1
CASRLQMNTEAFF TRBV5-1 NA TRBJ1-1
CATSTREGYEQYF TRBV15 NA TRBJ2-7
CASSLVGRGSSPLHF TRBV7-2 NA TRBJ1-6
CASSYRSNYEEQYF TRBV6-6 NA TRBJ2-7
CASSLYRQVGDSPLHF TRBV28 NA TRBJ1-6
CASGLVRQGDRAEVEAFF TRBV12-5 NA TRBJ1-1
CASSPGLAGTYEQYF TRBV5-6 NA TRBJ2-7
CASSTSGLVGDQPQHF TRBV21-1 many TRBJ1-5
CASSYLSGQGFYEQYF TRBV6-5 NA TRBJ2-7
CAISGALQETQYF TRBV10-3 NA TRBJ2-5
CASSPPGLNTGELFF TRBV18 NA TRBJ2-2